This T cell receptor beta chain stems from a study of cytomegalovirus exposure and HLA in healthy donors. At the level of the study: Genetic ancestry analysis placed approximately 79% of the 398 donors that were genotyped in the Caucasian-associated cluster. Study-level points and caveats: TCR beta sequences reportedly predicted most subjects' HLA-A and HLA-B alleles accurately. Certain sequence variants were highly shared and formed a cluster, and this cluster was likely a sequencing artifact. On later analysis, the bulk of CMV-associated TCR beta chains appeared to be HLA-restricted.

It was with 60 Vbeta and 13 Jbeta primers that the PCR ran. The table came from immunoSEQ multiplex PCR; TCRdb's copy has only in-frame clones and leaves some out. The table shows about 150,000 clones, with 80% occurring only once. The CDR3 extends over 13 amino acids. Germline CDR1 MNHNS, CDR2 SASEGT. With 2 bases removed from V and 8 bases from J, the gap between germline ends came to 7 bases. Regarding this clone: Its specificity is not known.

This receptor was taken from a young man in good health and CMV-seropositive. The rearrangement uses TRBV6-1 and TRBJ1-6, with D unclear. Sequences were obtained from PBMCs. The CDR3 protein is CASSELGHSPLHF. CDR3 DNA sequence: TGTGCCAGCAGTGAATTGGGCCATTCACCCCTCCACTTT.